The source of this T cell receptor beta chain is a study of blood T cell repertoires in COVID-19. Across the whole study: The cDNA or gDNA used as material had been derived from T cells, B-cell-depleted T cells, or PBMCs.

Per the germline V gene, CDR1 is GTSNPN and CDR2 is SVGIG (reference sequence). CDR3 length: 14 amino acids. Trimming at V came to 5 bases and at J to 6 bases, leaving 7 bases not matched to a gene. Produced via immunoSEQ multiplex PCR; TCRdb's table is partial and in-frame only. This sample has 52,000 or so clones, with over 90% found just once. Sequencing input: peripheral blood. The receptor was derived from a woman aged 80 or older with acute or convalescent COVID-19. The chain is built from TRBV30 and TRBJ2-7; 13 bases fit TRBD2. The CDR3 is CAWQWTSGSSEQYF. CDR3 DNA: TGTGCCTGGCAGTGGACTAGCGGGAGTAGCGAGCAGTACTTC.